Listed below are T cell receptor beta chains from one sample, sequenced in a study of CXCR3-negative and CXCR3-positive naive CD8 T cells. TCRdb re-called the 5' RACE reads and shows each CDR3 protein once, DNA omitted. The sample totals 30,000 to 40,000 distinct CDR3 sequences. Input material: memory CD8+ T cells from blood. All receptors come from a human donor in good health. Some clones in this sample may be carry-over from other donors' samples. The CDR3 runs from the conserved cysteine through the conserved F or W.

TRBJ2-5	TRBV18	CASSPWTSGQETQYF
TRBJ2-1	TRBV28	CASSLIAASNEQFF
TRBJ1-2	TRBV7-9	CASGSLWDRQYGYTF
TRBJ2-3	TRBV6-5	CASRDRGPSTDTQYF
TRBJ2-1	TRBV21-1	CASSKVTMHEQFF
TRBJ2-7	TRBV5-1	CASSWDRPIGYEQYF
TRBJ2-7	TRBV9	CASSVSGQGTYEQYF
TRBJ2-2	TRBV5-1	CASSLGPRASDAGELFF
TRBJ2-1	TRBV7-6	CASSPFAGSAYNEQFF
TRBJ1-2	TRBV11-3	CASSLDPGDYGYTF
TRBJ2-7	TRBV6-2/TRBV6-3	CASRTLAGGSYEQYF
TRBJ1-1	TRBV5-1	CASSLANRVDRTTTEAFF
TRBJ2-1	TRBV6-2/TRBV6-3	CASSLPEGGSYNEQFF
TRBJ1-1	TRBV7-3	CASSSGVVGTNTEAFF
TRBJ2-3	TRBV15	CATSRAGDTTDTQYF